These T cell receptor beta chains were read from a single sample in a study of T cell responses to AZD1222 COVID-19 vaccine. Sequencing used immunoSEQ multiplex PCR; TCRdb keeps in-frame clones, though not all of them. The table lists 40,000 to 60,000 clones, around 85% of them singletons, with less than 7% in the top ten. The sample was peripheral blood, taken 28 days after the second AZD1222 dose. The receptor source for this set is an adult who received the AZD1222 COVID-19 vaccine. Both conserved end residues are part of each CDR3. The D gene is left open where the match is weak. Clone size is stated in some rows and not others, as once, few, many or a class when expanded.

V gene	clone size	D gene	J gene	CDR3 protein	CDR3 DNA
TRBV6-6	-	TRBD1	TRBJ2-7	CASSYSEGTGDHEQYF	TGTGCCAGCAGTTACTCGGAAGGGACAGGGGATCACGAGCAGTACTTC
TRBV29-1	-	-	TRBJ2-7	CSVEWAATPYEQYF	TGCAGCGTTGAATGGGCAGCAACCCCCTACGAGCAGTACTTC
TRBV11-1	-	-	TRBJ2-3	CASSLGGPFTDTQYF	TGTGCCAGCAGCTTAGGGGGACCCTTCACAGATACGCAGTATTTT
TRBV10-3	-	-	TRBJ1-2	CAISARDYGYTF	TGTGCCATCAGCGCAAGGGACTATGGCTACACCTTC
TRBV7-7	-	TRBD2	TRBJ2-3	CASQAGGTDTQYF	TGTGCCAGCCAAGCGGGAGGCACAGATACGCAGTATTTT
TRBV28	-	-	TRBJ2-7	CASSFGSLEQYF	TGTGCCAGCAGTTTCGGTTCCTTGGAGCAGTACTTC
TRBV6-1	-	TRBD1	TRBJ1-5	CASSEFGTGGLGQPQHF	TGTGCCAGCAGTGAATTTGGGACAGGGGGCTTGGGGCAGCCCCAGCATTTT
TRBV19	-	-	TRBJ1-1	CASSPRGRQRTEAFF	TGTGCCAGTAGTCCCAGGGGACGCCAGAGGACTGAAGCTTTCTTT
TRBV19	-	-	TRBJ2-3	CASSVRVGGMADTQYF	TGTGCCAGTAGTGTCAGGGTGGGAGGTATGGCAGATACGCAGTATTTT
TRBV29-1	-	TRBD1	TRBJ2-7	CSVLPGQGGYEQYF	TGCAGCGTACTCCCGGGACAGGGGGGATACGAGCAGTACTTC
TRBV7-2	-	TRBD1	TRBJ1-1	CASSFRQGGNTEAFF	TGTGCCAGCAGCTTTCGACAGGGCGGGAACACTGAAGCTTTCTTT
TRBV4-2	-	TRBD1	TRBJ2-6	CASSQDGTGATGANVLTF	TGTGCCAGCAGCCAAGACGGCACAGGGGCTACAGGGGCCAACGTCCTGACTTTC
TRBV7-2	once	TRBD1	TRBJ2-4	CASSFPGQEKNIQYF	TGTGCCAGCAGCTTCCCGGGACAGGAAAAAAACATTCAGTACTTC
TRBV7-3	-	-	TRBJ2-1	CASRFRQFF	TGTGCCAGCAGGTTCCGGCAGTTCTTC
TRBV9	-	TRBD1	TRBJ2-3	CASSAAGQGRDTQYF	TGTGCCAGCAGCGCCGCGGGACAGGGGAGAGATACGCAGTATTTT
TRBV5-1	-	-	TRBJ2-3	CASSSGPGADTQYF	TGCGCCAGCAGCTCGGGACCAGGGGCAGATACGCAGTATTTT
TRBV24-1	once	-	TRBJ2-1	CAASDYGTANYNEQFF	TGTGCCGCCAGTGATTACGGGACGGCTAATTACAATGAGCAGTTCTTC
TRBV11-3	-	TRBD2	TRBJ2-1	CASSLEAGVSYNEQFF	TGTGCCAGCAGCTTAGAAGCGGGAGTCTCCTACAATGAGCAGTTCTTC
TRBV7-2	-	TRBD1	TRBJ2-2	CASRVGTANTGELFF	TGTGCCAGCAGAGTCGGGACAGCGAACACCGGGGAGCTGTTTTTT
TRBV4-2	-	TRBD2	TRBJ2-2	CASSQDAGRGPGELFF	TGTGCCAGCAGCCAAGACGCAGGGAGGGGACCCGGGGAGCTGTTTTTT
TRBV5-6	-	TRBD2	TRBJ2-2	CASSFGSGSRNTGELFF	TGTGCCAGCAGCTTTGGTAGCGGGAGCCGGAACACCGGGGAGCTGTTTTTT
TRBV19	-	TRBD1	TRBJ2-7	CASSPGGLTYEQYF	TGTGCCAGTAGTCCAGGGGGTCTAACCTACGAGCAGTACTTC